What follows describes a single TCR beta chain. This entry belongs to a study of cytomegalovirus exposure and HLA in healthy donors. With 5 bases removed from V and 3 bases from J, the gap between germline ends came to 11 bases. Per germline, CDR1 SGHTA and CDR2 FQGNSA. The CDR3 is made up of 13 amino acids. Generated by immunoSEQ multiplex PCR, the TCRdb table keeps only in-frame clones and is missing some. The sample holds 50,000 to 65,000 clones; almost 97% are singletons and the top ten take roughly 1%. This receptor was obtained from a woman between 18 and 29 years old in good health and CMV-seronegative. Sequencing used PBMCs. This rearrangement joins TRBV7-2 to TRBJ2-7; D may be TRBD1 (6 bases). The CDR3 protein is CASSLRDNYEQYF. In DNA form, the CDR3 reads TGTGCCAGCAGCCTTCGGGACAACTACGAGCAGTACTTC. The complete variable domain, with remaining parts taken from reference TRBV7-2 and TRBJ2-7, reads GAGVSQSPSNKVTEKGKDVELRCDPISGHTALYWYRQSLGQGLEFLIYFQGNSAPDKSGLPSDRFSAERTGGSVSTLTIQRTQQEDSAVYLCASSLRDNYEQYFGPGTRLTVT.